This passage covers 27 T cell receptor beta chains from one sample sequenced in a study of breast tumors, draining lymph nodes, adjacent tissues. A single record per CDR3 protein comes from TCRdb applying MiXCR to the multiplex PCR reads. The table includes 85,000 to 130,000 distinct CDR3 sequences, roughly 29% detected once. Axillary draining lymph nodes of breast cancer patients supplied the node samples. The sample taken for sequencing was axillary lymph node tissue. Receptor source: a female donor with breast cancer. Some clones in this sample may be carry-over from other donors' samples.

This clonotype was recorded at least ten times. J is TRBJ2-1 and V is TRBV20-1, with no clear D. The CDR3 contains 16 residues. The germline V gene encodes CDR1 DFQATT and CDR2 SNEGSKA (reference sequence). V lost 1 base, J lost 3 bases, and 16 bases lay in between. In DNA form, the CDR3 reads TGCAGTGCTAGAGCCCAGAATTTGGGATACTACAATGAGCAGTTCTTC. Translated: CSARAQNLGYYNEQFF.

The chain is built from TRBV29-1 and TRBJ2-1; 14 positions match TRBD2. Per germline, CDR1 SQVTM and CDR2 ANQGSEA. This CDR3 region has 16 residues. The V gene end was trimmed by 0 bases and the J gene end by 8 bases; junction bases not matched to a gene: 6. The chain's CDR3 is CSVEEGLAGVRDEQFF. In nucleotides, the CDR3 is TGCAGCGTTGAAGAGGGACTAGCGGGAGTCCGGGATGAGCAGTTCTTC.

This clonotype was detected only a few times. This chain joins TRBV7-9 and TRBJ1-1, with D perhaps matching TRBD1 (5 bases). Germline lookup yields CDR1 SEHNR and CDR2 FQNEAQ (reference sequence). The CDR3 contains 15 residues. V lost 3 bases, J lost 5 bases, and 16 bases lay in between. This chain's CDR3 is CASSLGSGSRTEAFF. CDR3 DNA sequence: TGTGCCAGCAGCTTGGGGTCAGGGTCGAGGACTGAAGCTTTCTTT.

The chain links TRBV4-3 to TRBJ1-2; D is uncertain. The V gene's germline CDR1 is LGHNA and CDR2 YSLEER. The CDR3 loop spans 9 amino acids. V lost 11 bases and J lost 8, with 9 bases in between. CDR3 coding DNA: TGCGCCTCGGCGAGGGGCTACACCTTC. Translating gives CASARGYTF.

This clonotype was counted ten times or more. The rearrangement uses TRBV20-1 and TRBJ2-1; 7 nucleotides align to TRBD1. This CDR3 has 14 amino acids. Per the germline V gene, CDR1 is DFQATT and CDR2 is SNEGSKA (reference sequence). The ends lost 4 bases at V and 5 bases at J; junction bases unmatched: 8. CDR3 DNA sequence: TGCAGTGCTACCGGGACAGCGTCCGACAATGAGCAGTTCTTC. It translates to CSATGTASDNEQFF.

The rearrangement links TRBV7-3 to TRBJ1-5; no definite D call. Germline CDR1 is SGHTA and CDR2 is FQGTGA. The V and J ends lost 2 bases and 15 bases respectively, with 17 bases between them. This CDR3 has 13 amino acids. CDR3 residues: CASSLSVDQPRHF. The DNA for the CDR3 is TGTGCCAGCAGCTTATCGGTCGATCAGCCTCGGCATTTT.

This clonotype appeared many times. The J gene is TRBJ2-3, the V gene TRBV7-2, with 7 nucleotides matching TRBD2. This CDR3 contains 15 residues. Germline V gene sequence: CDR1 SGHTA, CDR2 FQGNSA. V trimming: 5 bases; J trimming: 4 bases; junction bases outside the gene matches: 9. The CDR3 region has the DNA TGTGCCAGCAGCGGAAGCGGGGTGAGGGCAGATACGCAGTATTTT. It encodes CASSGSGVRADTQYF.

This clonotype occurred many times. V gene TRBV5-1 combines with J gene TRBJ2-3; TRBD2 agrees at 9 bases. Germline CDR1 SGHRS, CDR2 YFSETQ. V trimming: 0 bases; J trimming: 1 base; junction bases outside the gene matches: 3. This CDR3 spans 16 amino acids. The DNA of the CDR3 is TGCGCCAGCAGCTTGGGATCTAGCGGGGGCACAGATACGCAGTATTTT. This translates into CASSLGSSGGTDTQYF. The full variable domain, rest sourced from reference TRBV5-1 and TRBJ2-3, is KAGVTQTPRYLIKTRGQQVTLSCSPISGHRSVSWYQQTPGQGLQFLFEYFSETQRNKGNFPGRFSGRQFSNSRSEMNVSTLELGDSALYLCASSLGSSGGTDTQYFGPGTRLTVL.

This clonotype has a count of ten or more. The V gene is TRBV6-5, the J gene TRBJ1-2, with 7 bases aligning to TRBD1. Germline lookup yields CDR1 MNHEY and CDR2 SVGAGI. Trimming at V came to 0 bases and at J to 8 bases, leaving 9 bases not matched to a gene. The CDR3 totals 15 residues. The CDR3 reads CASSYSRGRGQGYTF. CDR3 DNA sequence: TGTGCCAGCAGTTACTCTCGGGGGAGGGGGCAAGGCTACACCTTC.

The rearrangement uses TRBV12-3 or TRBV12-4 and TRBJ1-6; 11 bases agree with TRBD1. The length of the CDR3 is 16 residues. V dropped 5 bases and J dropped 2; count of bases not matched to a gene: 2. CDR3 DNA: TGTGCCAGCAGTATGGGACAGGGGGCCTATAATTCACCCCTCCACTTT. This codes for CASSMGQGAYNSPLHF.

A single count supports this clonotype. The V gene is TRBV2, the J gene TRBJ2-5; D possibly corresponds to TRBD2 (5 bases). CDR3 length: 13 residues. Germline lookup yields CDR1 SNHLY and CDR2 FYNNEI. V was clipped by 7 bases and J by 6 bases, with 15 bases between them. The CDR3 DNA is TGTGCCAGCATATCTGAGGGTCCGCAGACCCAGTACTTC. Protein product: CASISEGPQTQYF.

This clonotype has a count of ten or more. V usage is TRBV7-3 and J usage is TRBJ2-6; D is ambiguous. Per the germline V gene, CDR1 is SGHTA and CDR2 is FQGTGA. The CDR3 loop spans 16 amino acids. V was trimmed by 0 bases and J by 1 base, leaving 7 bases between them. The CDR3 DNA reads TGTGCCAGCAGCTTAACAACCAATTCTGGGGCCAACGTCCTGACTTTC. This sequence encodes CASSLTTNSGANVLTF. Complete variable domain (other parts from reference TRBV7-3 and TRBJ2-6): GAGVSQTPSNKVTEKGKYVELRCDPISGHTALYWYRQSLGQGPEFLIYFQGTGAADDSGLPNDRFFAVRPEGSVSTLKIQRTERGDSAVYLCASSLTTNSGANVLTFGAGSRLTVL.

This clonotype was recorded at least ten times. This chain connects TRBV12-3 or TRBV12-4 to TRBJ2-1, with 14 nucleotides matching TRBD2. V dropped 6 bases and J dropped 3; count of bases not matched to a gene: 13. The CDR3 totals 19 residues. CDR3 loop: CASRKRLAGGQGFYNEQFF. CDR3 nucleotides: TGTGCCAGCAGAAAAAGACTAGCGGGGGGGCAAGGGTTCTACAATGAGCAGTTCTTC.

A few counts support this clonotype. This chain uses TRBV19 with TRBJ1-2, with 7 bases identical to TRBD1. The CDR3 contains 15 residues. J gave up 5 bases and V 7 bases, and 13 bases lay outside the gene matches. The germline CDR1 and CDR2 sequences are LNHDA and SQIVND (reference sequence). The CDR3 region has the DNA TGTGCCAGTATCGCCCAAGGGACAGAGGGATATGGCTACACCTTC. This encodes CASIAQGTEGYGYTF.

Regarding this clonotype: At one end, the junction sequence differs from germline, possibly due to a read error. In nucleotides, the CDR3 is TGCAGTGCTCATGGATACACCTTC. This gives the protein CSAHGYTF. The chain couples TRBV20-1 to TRBJ1-2; D ambiguous. Germline V gene sequence: CDR1 DFQATT, CDR2 SNEGSKA (reference sequence). The CDR3 is 8 amino acids.

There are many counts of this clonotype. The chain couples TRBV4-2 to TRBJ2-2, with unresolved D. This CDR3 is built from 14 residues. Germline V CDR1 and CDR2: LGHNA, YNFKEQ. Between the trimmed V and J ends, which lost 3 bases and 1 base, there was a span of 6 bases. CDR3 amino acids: CASSHTLNTGELFF. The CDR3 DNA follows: TGTGCCAGCAGCCATACTTTGAACACCGGGGAGCTGTTTTTT.

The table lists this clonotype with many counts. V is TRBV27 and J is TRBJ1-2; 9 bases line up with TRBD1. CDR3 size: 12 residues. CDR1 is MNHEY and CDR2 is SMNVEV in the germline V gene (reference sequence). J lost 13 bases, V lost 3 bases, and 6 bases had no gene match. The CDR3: CASSFPGQGSTF. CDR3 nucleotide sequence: TGTGCCAGCAGTTTTCCGGGACAGGGTTCCACCTTC.

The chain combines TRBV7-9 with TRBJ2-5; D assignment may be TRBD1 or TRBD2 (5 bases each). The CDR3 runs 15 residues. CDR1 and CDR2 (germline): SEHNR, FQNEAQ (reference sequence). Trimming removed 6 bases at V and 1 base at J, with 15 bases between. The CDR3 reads CASSTPGPPQETQYF. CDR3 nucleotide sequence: TGTGCCAGCAGTACCCCGGGACCCCCCCAAGAGACCCAGTACTTC.

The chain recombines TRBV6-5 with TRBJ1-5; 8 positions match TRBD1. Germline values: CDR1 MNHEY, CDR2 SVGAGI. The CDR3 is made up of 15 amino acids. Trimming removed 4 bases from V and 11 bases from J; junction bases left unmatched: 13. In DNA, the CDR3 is TGTGCCAGCAGTTCCCAGGGGGCAGGACAGAAGACCCAGCATTTT. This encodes CASSSQGAGQKTQHF.

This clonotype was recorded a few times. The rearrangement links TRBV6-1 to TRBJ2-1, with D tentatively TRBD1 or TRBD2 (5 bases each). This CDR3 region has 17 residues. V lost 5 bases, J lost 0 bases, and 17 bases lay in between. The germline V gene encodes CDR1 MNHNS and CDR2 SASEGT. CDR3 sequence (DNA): TGTGCCAGCAGTCCTCCGGGACGCCCGAGCTCCTACAATGAGCAGTTCTTC. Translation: CASSPPGRPSSYNEQFF.

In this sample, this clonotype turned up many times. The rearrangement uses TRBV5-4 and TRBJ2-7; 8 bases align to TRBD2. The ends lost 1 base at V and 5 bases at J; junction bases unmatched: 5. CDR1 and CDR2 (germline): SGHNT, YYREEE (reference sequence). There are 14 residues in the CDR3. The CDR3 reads CASSLSLAGHEQYF. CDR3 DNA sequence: TGTGCCAGCAGCTTGAGCCTAGCGGGCCACGAGCAGTACTTC.

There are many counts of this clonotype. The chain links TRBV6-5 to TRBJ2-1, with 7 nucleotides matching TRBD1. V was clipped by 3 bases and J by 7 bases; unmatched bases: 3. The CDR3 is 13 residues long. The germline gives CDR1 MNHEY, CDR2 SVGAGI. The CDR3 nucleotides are TGTGCCAGCAGTTATAGGGGGCTGAATGAGCAGTTCTTC. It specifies CASSYRGLNEQFF.

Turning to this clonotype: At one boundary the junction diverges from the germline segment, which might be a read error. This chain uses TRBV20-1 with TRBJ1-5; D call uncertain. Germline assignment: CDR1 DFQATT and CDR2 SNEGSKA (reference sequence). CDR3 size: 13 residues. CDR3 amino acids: CSARGQNNQPQHF. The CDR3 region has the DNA TGCAGTGCCAGAGGGCAGAACAATCAGCCCCAGCATTTT.

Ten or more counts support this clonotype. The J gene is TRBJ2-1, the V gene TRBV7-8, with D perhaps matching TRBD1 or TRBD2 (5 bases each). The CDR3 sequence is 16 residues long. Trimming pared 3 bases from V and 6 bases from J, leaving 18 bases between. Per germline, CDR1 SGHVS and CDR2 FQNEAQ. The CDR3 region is CASSLGSYGAGNEQFF. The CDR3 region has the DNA TGTGCCAGCAGCTTGGGATCTTACGGGGCTGGCAATGAGCAGTTCTTC.

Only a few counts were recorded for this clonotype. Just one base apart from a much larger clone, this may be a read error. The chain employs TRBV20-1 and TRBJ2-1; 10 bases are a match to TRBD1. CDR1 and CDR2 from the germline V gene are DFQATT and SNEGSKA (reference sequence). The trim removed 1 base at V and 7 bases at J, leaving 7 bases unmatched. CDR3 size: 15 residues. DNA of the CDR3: TGCAGTGCTAGAGGGGGACAGGGGCTGGCGAATGAGCAGTTCTTC. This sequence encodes CSARGGQGLANEQFF.

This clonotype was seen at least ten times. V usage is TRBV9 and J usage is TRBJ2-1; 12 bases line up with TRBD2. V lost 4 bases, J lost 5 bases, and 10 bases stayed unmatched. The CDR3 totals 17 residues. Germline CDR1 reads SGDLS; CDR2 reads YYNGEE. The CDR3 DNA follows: TGTGCCAGCAGCCCCCCCCGGGCTAGCGGGAGGGACAATGAGCAGTTCTTC. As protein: CASSPPRASGRDNEQFF.

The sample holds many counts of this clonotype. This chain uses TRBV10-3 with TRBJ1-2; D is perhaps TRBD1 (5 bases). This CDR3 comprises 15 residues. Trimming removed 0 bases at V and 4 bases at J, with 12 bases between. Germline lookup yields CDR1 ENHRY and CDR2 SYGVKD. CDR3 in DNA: TGTGCCATCAGTGAGTCAGGTGAACAGGTCTATGGCTACACCTTC. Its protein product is CAISESGEQVYGYTF.